This TCR beta chain was documented in a study of T cell repertoires in cytomegalovirus infection. This clonotype was seen a few times. Antigen: not known. TCRdb re-derived calls from the reads in MiXCR, one entry per CDR3 protein. The sample contains some 180,000 distinct CDR3 sequences, about a sixth of which appear only once. The germline CDR1 and CDR2 sequences are WSHSY and SAAADI. The CDR3 is 13 amino acids. V lost 7 bases, J lost 5 bases, and 15 bases lay in between. Study results and caveats: The ex vivo response was dominated by HLA-C-restricted CMV-specific TCR beta clonotypes.

Sequencing input: CD8+ T cells from PBMCs. This receptor was taken from a human donor in good health (CMV status not recorded). Some clones in this sample may be carry-over from other donors' samples. The gene calls are TRBV10-2 and TRBJ2-7; D uncertain. The chain's CDR3 is CASTVSPNNEQYF. For the CDR3, the DNA is TGCGCCAGCACGGTCAGCCCTAATAACGAGCAGTACTTC.